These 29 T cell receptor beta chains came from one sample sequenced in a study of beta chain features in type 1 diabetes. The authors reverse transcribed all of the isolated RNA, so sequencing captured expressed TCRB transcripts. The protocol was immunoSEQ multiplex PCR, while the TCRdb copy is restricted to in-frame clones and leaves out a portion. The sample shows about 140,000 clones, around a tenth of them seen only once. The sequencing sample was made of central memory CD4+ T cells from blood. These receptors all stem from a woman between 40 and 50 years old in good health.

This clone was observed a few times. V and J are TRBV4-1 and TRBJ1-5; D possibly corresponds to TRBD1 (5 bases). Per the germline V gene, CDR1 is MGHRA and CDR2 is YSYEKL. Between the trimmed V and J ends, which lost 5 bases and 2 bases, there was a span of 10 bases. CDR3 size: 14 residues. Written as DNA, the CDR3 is TGCGCCAGCAGCTCCCTACAGGGCAATCAGCCCCAGCATTTT. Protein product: CASSSLQGNQPQHF.

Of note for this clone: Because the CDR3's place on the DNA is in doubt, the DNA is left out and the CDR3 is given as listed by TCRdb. Here the CDR3 reads CASSSSTGRFYEQYF. The chain links TRBV28 to TRBJ2-7; TRBD1 is taken as the D call from the table, unchecked against the DNA. From its first to its last residue, the CDR3 has 15 amino acids. Germline V gives CDR1 MDHEN, CDR2 SYDVKM.

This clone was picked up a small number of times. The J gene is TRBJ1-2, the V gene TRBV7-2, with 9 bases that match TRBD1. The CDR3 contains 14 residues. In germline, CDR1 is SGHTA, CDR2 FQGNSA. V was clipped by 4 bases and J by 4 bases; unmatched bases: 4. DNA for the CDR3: TGTGCCAGCAGCTCACAGGGGGCAGGCTATGGCTACACCTTC. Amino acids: CASSSQGAGYGYTF.

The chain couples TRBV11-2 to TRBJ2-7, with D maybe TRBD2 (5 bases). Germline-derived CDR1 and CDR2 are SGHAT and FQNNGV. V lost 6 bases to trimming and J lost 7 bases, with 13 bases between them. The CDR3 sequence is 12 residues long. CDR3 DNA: TGTGCCAGCAGTACCAGCCCGGGAGAGCAGTACTTC. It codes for CASSTSPGEQYF.

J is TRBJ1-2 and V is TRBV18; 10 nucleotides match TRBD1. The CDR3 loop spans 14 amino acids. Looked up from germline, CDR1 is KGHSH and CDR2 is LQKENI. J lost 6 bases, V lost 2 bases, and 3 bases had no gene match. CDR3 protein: CASSPWDRGDGYTF. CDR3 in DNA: TGTGCCAGCTCACCATGGGACAGGGGAGATGGCTACACCTTC. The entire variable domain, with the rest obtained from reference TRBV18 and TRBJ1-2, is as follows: NAGVMQNPRHLVRRRGQEARLRCSPMKGHSHVYWYRQLPEEGLKFMVYLQKENIIDESGMPKERFSAEFPKEGPSILRIQQVVRGDSAAYFCASSPWDRGDGYTFGSGTRLTVV.

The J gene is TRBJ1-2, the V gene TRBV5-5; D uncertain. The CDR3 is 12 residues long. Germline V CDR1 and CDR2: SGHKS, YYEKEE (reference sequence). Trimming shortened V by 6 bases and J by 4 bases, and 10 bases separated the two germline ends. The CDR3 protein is CASNSPVYGYTF. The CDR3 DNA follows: TGTGCCAGCAACTCGCCTGTCTATGGCTACACCTTC.

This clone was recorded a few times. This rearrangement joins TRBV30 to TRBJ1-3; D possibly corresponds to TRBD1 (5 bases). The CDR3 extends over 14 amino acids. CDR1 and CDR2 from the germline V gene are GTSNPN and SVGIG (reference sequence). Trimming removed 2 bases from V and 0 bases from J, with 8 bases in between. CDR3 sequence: CAWSWDFSGNTIYF. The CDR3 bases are TGTGCCTGGAGTTGGGACTTCTCTGGAAACACCATATATTTT.

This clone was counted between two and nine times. The CDR3 bases are TGTGCCAGTAGCCCGCCGGGGGGGGCACTAGCCAAAAACATTCAGTACTTC. Residues: CASSPPGGALAKNIQYF. This chain links TRBV19 with TRBJ2-4; 8 bases line up with TRBD2. The CDR3 extends over 17 amino acids. From germline, CDR1 is LNHDA and CDR2 SQIVND (reference sequence). V gave up 6 bases and J gave up 0 bases; unmatched junction bases: 10.

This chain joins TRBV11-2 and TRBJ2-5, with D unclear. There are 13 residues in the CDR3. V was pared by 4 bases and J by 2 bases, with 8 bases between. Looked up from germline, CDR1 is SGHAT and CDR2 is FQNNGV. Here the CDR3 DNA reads TGTGCCAGCAGCTATACTATTCAAGAGACCCAGTACTTC. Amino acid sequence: CASSYTIQETQYF. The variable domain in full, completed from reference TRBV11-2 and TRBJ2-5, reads EAGVAQSPRYKIIEKRQSVAFWCNPISGHATLYWYQQILGQGPKLLIQFQNNGVVDDSQLPKDRFSAERLKGVDSTLKIQPAKLEDSAVYLCASSYTIQETQYFGPGTRLLVL.

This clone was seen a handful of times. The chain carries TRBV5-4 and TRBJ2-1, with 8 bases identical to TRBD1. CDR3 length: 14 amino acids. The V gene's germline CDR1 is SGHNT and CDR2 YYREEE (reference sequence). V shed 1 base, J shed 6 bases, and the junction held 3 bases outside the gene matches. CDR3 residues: CASSLQGAPNEQFF. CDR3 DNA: TGTGCCAGCAGCTTGCAGGGGGCGCCCAATGAGCAGTTCTTC.

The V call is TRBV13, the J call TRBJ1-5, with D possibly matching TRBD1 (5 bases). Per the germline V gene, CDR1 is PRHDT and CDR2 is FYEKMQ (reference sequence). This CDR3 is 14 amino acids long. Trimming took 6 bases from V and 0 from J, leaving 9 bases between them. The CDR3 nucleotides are TGTGCCAGCAGTATGGGGGGTAGCAATCAGCCCCAGCATTTT. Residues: CASSMGGSNQPQHF.

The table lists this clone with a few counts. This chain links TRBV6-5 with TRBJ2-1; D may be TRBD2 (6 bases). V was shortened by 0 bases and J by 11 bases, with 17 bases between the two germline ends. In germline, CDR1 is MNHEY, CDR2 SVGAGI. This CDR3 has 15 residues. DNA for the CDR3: TGTGCCAGCAGTTACTCTTCCAGCACCGGAGGGAAGCAGTTCTTC. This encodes CASSYSSSTGGKQFF.

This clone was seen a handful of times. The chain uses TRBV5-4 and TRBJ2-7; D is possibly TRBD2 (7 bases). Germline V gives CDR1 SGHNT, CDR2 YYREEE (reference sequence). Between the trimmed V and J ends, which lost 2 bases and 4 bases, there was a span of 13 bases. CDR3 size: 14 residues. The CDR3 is CASSLTGGLYEQYF. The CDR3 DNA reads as TGTGCCAGCAGCTTAACGGGGGGCCTTTACGAGCAGTACTTC.

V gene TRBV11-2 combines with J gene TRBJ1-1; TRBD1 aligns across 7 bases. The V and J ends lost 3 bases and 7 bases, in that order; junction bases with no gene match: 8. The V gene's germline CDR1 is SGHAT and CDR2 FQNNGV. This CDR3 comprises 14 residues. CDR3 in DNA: TGTGCCAGCAGCTTTAACAGGGGTAGCAGTGAAGCTTTCTTT. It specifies CASSFNRGSSEAFF.

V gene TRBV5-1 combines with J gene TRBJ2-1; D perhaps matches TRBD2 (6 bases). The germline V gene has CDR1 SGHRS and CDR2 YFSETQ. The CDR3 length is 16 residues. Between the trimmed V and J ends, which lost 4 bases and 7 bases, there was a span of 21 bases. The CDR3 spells CASSPILAKTGNEQFF. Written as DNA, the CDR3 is TGCGCCAGCAGCCCGATCCTAGCGAAAACGGGGAATGAGCAGTTCTTC.

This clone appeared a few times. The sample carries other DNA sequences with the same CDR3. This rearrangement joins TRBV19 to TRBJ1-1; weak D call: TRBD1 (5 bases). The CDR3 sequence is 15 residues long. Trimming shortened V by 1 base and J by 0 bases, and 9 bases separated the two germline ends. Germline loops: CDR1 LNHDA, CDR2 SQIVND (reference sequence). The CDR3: CASSIGGSMNTEAFF. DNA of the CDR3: TGTGCCAGTAGTATAGGGGGCTCTATGAACACTGAAGCTTTCTTT.

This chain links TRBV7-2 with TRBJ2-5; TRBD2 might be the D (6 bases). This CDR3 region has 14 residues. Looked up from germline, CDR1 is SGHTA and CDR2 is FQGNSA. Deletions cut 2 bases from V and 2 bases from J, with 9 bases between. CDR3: CASSLWGDQETQYF. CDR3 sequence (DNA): TGTGCCAGCAGCTTATGGGGGGATCAAGAGACCCAGTACTTC.

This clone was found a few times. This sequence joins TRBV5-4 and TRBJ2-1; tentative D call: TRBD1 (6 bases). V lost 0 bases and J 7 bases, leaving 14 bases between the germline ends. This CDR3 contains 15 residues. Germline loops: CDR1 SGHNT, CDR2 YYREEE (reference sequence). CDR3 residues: CASSLVQGPLNEQFF. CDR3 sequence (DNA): TGTGCCAGCAGCTTGGTACAGGGCCCATTAAATGAGCAGTTCTTC.

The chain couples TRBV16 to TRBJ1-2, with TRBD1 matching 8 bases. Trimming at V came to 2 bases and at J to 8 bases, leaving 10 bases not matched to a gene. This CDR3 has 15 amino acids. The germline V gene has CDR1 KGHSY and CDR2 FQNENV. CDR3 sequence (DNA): TGTGCCAGCAGCCAAGGGACAGGTCCCGCTTGGGGCTACACCTTC. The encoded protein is CASSQGTGPAWGYTF.

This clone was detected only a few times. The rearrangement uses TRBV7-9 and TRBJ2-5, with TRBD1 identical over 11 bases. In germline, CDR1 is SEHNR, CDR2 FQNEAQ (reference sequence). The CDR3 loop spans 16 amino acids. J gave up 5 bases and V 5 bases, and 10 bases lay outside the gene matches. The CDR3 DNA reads TGTGCCAGCAGCAAGACTCGGGACAGGGGGGCGGAGACCCAGTACTTC. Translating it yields CASSKTRDRGAETQYF.

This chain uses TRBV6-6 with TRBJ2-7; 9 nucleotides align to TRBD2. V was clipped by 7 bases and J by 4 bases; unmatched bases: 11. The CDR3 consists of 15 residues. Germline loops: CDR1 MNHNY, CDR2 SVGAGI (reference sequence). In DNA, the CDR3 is TGTGCCAGCATTATGGAGCGGGGGGCCTATTACGAGCAGTACTTC. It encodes CASIMERGAYYEQYF.

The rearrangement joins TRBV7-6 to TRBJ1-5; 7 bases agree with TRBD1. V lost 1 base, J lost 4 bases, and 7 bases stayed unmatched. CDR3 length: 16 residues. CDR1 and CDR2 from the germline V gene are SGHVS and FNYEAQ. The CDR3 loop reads CASSLETGPLNQPQHF. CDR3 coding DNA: TGTGCCAGCAGCTTAGAGACAGGGCCTCTAAATCAGCCCCAGCATTTT.

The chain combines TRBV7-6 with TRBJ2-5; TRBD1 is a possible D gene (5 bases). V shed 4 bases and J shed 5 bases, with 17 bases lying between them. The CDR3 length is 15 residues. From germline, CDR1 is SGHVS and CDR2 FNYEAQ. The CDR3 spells CASSSQSLGLETQYF. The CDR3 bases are TGTGCCAGCAGCTCCCAGTCATTGGGGCTGGAGACCCAGTACTTC.

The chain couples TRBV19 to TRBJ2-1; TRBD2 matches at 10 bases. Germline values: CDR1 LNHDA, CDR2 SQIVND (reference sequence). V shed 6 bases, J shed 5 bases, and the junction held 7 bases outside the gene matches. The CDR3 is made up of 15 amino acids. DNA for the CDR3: TGTGCCAGTAGAACCAGCGGGGGGGCCGACAATGAGCAGTTCTTC. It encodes CASRTSGGADNEQFF.

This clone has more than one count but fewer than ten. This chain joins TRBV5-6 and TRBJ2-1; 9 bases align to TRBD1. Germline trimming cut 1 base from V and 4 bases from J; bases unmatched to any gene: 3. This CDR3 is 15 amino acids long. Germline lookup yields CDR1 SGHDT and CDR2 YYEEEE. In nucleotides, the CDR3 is TGTGCCAGCAGCTTGTCCGGGACAGGGTACAATGAGCAGTTCTTC. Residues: CASSLSGTGYNEQFF.

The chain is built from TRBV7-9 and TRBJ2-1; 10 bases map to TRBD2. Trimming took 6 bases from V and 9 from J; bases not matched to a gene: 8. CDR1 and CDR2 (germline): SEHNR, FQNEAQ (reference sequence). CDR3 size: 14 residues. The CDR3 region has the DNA TGTGCCAGCAGTTCTCTTAGCGGGGGGTTTGAGCAGTTCTTC. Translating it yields CASSSLSGGFEQFF.

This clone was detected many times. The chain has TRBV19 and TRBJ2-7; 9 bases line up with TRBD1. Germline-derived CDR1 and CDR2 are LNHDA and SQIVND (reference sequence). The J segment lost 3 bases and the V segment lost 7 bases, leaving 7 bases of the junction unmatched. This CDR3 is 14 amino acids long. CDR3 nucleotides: TGTGCCAGTACCCCGGGACAGGGATACTACGAGCAGTACTTC. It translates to CASTPGQGYYEQYF.

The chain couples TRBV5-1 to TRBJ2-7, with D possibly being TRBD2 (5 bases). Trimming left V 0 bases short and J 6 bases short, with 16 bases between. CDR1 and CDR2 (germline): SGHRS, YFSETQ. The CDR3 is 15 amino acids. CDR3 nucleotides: TGCGCCAGCAGCTTGGAATTGCGGACTCCCATCGAGCAGTACTTC. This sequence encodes CASSLELRTPIEQYF.

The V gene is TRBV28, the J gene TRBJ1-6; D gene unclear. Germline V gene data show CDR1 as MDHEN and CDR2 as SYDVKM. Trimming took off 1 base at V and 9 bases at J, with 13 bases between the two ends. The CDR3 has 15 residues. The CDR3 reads CASSLSRATASPLHF. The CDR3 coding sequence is TGTGCCAGCAGTTTATCGCGGGCCACGGCTTCACCCCTCCACTTT. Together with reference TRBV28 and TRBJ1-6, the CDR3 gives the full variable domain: DVKVTQSSRYLVKRTGEKVFLECVQDMDHENMFWYRQDPGLGLRLIYFSYDVKMKEKGDIPEGYSVSREKKERFSLILESASTNQTSMYLCASSLSRATASPLHFGNGTRLTVT.